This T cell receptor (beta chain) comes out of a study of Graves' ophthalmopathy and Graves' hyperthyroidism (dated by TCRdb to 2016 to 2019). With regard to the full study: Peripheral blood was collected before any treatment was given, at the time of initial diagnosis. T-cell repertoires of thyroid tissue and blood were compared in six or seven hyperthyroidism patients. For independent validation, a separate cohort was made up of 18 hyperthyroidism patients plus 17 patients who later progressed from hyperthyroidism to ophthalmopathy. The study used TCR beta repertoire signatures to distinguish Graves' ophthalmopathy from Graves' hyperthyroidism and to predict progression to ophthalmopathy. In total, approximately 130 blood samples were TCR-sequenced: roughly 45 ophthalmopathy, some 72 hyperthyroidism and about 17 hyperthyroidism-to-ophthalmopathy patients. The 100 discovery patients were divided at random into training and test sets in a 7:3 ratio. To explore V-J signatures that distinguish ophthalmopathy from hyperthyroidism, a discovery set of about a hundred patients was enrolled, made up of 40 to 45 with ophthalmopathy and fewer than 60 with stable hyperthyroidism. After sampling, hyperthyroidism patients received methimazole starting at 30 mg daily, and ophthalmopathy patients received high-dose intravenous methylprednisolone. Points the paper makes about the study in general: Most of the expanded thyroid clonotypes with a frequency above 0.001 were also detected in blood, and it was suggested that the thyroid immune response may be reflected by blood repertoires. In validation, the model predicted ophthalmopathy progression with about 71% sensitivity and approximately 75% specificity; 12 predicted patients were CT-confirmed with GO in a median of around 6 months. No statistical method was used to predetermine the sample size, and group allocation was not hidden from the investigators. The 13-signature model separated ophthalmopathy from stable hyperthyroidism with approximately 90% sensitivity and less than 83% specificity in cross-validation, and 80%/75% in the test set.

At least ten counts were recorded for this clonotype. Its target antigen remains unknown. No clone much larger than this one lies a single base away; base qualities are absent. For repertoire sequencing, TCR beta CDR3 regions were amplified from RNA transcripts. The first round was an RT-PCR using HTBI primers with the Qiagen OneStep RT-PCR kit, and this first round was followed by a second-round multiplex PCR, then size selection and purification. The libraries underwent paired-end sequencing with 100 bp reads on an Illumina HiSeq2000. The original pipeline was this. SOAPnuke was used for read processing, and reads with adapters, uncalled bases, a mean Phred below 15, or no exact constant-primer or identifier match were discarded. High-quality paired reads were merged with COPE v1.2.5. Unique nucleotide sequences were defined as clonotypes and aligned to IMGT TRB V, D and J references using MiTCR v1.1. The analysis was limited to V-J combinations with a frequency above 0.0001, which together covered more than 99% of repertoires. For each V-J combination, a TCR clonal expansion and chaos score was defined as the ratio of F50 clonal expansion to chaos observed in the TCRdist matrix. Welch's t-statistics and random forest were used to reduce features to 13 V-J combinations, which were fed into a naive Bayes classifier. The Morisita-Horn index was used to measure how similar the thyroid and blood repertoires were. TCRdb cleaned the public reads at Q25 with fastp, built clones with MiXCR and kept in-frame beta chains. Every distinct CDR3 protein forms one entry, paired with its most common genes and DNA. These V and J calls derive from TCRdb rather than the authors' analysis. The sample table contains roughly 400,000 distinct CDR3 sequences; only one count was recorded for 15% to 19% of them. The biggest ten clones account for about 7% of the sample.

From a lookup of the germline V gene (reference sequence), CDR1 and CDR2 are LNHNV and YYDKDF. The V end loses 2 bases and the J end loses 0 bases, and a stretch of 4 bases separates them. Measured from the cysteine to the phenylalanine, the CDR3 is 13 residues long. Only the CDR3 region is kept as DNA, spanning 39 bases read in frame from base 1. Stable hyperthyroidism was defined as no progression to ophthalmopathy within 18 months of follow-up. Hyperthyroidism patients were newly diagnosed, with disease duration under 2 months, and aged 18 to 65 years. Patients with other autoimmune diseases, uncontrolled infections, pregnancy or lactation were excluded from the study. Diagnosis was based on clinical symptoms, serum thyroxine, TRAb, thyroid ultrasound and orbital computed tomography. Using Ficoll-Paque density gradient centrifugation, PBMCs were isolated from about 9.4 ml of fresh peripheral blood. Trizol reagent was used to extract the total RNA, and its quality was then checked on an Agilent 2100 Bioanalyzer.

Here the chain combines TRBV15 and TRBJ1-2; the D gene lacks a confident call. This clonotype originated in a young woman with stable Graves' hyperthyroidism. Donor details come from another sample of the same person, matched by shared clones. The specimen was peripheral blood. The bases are TGTGCCACCAGCAGATTACCTAACTATGGCTACACCTTC. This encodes CATSRLPNYGYTF.